The rows below give T cell receptor beta chains drawn from one sample of a study of T cells in Graves' hyperthyroidism and ophthalmopathy. TCRdb independently ran MiXCR on the multiplex PCR reads; one entry per CDR3 protein. Altogether a few hundred thousand distinct CDR3 sequences are present, around 15% being singletons, with the ten largest covering around 30%. The source material was blood. These receptors originate from a woman aged 45-59 years with Graves' hyperthyroidism that later progressed to Graves' ophthalmopathy. Both conserved end residues are trimmed from each CDR3. Only part of the rows carry a size: once, few, many, or a class if the clone is expanded.

clone_size j_call v_call cdr3_aa
many TRBJ2-7 TRBV5-1 ASSLGGASYEQY
- TRBJ2-7 TRBV29-1 SASRDIYEQY
many TRBJ2-5 TRBV25-1 ASSESESQETQY
- TRBJ2-1 TRBV20-1 SATGGYNEQF
few TRBJ2-5 TRBV28 ASSSPRGAGETQY
- TRBJ2-1 TRBV30 ATGQGAGYNEQF
many TRBJ2-1 TRBV11-2 ASSPRGSTYNEQF
many TRBJ2-7 TRBV28 ASSLGKYEQY
- TRBJ1-5 TRBV15 ATSSGRGNNQPQH
many TRBJ2-4 TRBV20-1 SARELGQGNIQY
many TRBJ2-1 TRBV20-1 SARGEGTAFDEQF
many TRBJ2-1 TRBV20-1 SARDVSGSSYNEQF
few TRBJ2-7 TRBV7-7 ASSPRVGRAYEQY
- TRBJ2-1 TRBV5-4 ASSFIDEQF
many TRBJ2-7 TRBV28 ASTPGTSHGREQY
many TRBJ2-3 TRBV15 ATSSGPTDTQY
many TRBJ1-1 TRBV5-6 ASSPSFQVGTEAF
- TRBJ1-1 TRBV3-1 ASSHSGGGEAF
- TRBJ2-6 TRBV9 ASTSDEGLGANVLT
- TRBJ1-1 TRBV7-2 ASGPRTGMNTEAF
many TRBJ2-7 TRBV5-1 ASSFWTDYEQY
many TRBJ2-2 TRBV7-8 ASSYRTGANTGELF
- TRBJ2-2 TRBV5-6 ASDLIWGTGELF
few TRBJ2-1 TRBV5-1 ASSLEGQGWGNEQF
many TRBJ2-7 TRBV7-2 ASSHGRGPRGNDEQY
many TRBJ2-5 TRBV10-2 ASLGKTQY
- TRBJ2-2 TRBV6-1 ASRPAEGQTGELF
many TRBJ1-3 TRBV2 ASSIQGSGNTIY
- TRBJ2-1 TRBV20-1 SAPRLAGGDVSYNEQF
many TRBJ2-3 TRBV28 ASSPRTSGRVADTQY
few TRBJ1-1 TRBV14 ASSPWTGGRMNTEAF
few TRBJ2-1 TRBV7-3 ASSTTGTTYNEQF
- TRBJ2-1 TRBV2 ASRGLADNEQF
many TRBJ2-7 TRBV18 ASSPQASSYEQY
many TRBJ2-7 TRBV24-1 ATSDPASGTSVEQY
many TRBJ2-5 TRBV29-1 SVPWGGNAQETQY
many TRBJ1-4 TRBV28 ASSPGAGGEKLF
many TRBJ2-3 TRBV30 AWTQGTSGRGDTQY
many TRBJ2-3 TRBV18 ASSPRRGTDTQY
many TRBJ2-5 TRBV24-1 ATSDTRPTQGHGETQY
many TRBJ1-1 TRBV11-2 ASSLYRESVSAEAF
few TRBJ2-1 TRBV4-2 ASSPPRTGYSYNEQF
few TRBJ2-2 TRBV27 ASSLRRPNTGELF